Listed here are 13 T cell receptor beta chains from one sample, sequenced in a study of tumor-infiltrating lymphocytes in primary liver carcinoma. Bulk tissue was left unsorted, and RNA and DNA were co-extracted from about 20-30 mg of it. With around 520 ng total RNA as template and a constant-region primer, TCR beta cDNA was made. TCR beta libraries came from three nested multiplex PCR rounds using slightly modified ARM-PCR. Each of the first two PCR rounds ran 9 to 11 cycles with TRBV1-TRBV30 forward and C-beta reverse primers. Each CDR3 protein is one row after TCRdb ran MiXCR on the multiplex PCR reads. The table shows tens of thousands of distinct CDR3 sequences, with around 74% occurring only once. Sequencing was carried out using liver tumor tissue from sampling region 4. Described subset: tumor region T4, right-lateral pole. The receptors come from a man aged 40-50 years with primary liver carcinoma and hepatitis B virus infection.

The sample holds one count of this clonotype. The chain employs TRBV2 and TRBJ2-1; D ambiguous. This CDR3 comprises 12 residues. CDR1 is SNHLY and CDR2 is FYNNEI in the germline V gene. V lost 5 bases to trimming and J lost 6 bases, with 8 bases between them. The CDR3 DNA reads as TGTGCCAGCAGTACCTACGGCAATGAGCAGTTCTTC. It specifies CASSTYGNEQFF.

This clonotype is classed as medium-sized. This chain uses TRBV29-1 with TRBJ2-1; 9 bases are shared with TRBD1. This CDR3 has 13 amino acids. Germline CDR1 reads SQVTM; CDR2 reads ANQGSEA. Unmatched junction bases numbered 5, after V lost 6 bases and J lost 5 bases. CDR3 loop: CSVSRDRDNEQFF. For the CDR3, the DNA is TGCAGCGTCTCCCGGGACAGGGACAATGAGCAGTTCTTC.

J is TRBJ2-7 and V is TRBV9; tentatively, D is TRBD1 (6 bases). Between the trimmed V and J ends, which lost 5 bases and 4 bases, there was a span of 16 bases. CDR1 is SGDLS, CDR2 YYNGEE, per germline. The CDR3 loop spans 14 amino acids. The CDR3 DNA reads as TGTGCCAGCAGTTGGACAGACTCCTTTTACGAGCAGTACTTC. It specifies CASSWTDSFYEQYF.

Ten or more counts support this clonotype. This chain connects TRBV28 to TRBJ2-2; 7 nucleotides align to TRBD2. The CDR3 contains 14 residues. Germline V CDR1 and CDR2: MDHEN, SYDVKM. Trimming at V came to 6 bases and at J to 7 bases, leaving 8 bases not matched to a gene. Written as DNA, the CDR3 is TGTGCCAGCAGGCCCGGGGGGTCAATCGGGGAGCTGTTTTTT. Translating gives CASRPGGSIGELFF.

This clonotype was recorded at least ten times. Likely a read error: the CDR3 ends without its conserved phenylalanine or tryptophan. CDR3 in amino acids: CASISDGAISYNEQFL. The CDR3 DNA sequence: TGCGCCAGCATTTCAGACGGGGCAATCTCCTACAATGAGCAGTTCCTC. The chain links TRBV5-1 to TRBJ2-1; possibly TRBD1 or TRBD2 for D (5 bases each). CDR3 length: 16 residues. Germline V gene data show CDR1 as SGHRS and CDR2 as YFSETQ. Trimming cost V 6 bases and J 0 bases, with 16 bases left between them.

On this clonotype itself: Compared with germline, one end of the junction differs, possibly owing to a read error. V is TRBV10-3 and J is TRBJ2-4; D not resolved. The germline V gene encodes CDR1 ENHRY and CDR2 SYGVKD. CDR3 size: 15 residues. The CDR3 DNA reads TGTGCTATCAGTGACAACTGGAAAGCCAAAAAGATTCAGTACTTT. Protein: CAISDNWKAKKIQYF.

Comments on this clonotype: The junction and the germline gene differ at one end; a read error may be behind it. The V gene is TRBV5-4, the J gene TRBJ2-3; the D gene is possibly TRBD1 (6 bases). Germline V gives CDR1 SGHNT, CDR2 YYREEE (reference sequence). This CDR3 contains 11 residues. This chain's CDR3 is CVSSQNERTDF. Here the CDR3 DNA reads TGTGTCAGCAGCCAGAACGAGAGGACAGATTTT.

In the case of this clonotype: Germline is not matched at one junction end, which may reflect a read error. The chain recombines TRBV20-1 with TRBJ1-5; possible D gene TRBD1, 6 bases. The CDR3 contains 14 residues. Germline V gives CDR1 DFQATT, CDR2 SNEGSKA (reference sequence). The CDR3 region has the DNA TGCAGTGTTAGAGACTTGACAGGAAATCAGCCCCAGCATTTT. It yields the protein CSVRDLTGNQPQHF.

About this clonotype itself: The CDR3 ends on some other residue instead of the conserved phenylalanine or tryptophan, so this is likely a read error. The CDR3 DNA reads TGTGCCAGCAGGCGACAGGGCCTAACCGGATGCAATTCAACCCTCCACCTT. Translation gives CASRRQGLTGCNSTLHL. This chain connects TRBV6-5 to TRBJ1-6; TRBD1 aligns across 7 bases. This CDR3 comprises 17 residues. Germline V gene sequence: CDR1 MNHEY, CDR2 SVGAGI.

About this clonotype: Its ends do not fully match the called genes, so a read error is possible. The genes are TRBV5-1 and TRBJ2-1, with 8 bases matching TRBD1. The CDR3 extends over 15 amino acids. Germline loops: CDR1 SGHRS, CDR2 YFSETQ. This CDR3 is CTSSFTGGLGGERFF. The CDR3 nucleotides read TGCACCAGCAGTTTTACAGGGGGTCTTGGGGGTGAGCGGTTCTTC. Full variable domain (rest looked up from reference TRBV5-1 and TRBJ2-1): KAGVTQTPRYLIKTRGQQVTLSCSPISGHRSVSWYQQTPGQGLQFLFEYFSETQRNKGNFPGRFSGRQFSNSRSEMNVSTLELGDSALYLCTSSFTGGLGGERFFGPGTRLTVL.

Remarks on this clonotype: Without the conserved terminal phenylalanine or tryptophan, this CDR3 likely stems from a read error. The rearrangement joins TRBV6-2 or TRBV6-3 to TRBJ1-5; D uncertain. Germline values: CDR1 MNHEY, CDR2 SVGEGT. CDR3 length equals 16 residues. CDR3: CASSYSGRGINQPQHL. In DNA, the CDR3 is TGTGCCAGCAGTTACTCTGGCCGTGGGATCAATCAACCCCAGCATCTT.

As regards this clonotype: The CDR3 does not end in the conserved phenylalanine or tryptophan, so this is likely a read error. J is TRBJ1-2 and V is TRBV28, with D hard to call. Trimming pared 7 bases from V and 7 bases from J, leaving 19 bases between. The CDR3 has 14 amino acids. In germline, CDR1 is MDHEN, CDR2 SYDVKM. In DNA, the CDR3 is TGTGCCAGCAAGGTTGTCGGAACCGACTGTGGCTACACCTCC. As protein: CASKVVGTDCGYTS.

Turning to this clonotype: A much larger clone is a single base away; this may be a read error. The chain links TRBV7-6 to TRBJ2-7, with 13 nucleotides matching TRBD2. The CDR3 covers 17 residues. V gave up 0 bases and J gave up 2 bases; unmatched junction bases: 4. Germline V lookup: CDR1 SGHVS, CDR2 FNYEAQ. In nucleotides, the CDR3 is TGTGCCAGCAGCTTAGCGGTGACTAGCGGGAGGCCCTACGAGCAGTACTTC. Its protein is CASSLAVTSGRPYEQYF.